This T cell receptor beta chain was recovered during a study of shared clonotypes between healthy human individuals. Study results and limitations: The naive CD4 repertoires of several donors were compared, and approximately 4.5% of clonotypes were shared.

This clone was seen only once. Antigen: not known. Selected positively for CCR7 and CD45RO-negative, naive CD8 cells excluded terminally differentiated effector memory CD45RA+ cells. Trimming took 11 bases from V and 2 from J, leaving 19 bases between them. CDR3 length: 14 residues. The V gene's germline CDR1 is MNHNS and CDR2 SASEGT. Libraries were prepared by immunoSEQ multiplex PCR; TCRdb keeps only in-frame clonotypes and omits some of them. There are about 2 million clones in the sample; roughly 95% occur only once, and 0.85% to 1.3% lies in the top ten. This sequence was found in a man aged 18 to 29 in good health. The specimen was naive CD8+ T cells sorted from blood. This chain links TRBV6-1 with TRBJ2-7, with D possibly being TRBD1 or TRBD2 (5 bases each). This CDR3 is CAGRGGWGAYEQYF. CDR3 coding DNA: TGTGCCGGCCGGGGCGGGTGGGGTGCCTACGAGCAGTACTTC.